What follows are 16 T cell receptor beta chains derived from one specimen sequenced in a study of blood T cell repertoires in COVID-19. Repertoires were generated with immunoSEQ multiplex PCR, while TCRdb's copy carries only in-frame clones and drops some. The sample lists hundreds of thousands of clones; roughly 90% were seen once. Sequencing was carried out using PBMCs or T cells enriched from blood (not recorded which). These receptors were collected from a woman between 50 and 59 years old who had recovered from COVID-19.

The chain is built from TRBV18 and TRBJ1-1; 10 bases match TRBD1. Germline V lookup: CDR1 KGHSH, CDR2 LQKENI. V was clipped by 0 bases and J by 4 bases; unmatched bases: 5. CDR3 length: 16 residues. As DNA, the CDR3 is TGTGCCAGCTCACCACCTGAGACAGGGGGCTTCACTGAAGCTTTCTTT. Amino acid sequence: CASSPPETGGFTEAFF.

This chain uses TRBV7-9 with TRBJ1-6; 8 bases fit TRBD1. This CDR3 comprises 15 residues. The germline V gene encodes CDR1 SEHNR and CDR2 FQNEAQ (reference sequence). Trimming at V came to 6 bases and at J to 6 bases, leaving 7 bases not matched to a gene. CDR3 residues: CASSKETGGNSPLHF. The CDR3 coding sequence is TGTGCCAGCAGTAAAGAAACAGGGGGTAATTCACCCCTCCACTTT.

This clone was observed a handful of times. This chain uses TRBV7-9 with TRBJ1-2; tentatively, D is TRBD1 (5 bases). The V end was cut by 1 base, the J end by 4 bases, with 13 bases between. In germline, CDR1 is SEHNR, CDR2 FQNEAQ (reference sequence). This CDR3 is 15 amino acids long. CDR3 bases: TGTGCCAGCAGCTTAGGAGGCGGGGGACCCTATGGCTACACCTTC. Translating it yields CASSLGGGGPYGYTF. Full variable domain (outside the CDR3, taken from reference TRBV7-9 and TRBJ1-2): DTGVSQNPRHKITKRGQNVTFRCDPISEHNRLYWYRQTLGQGPEFLTYFQNEAQLEKSRLLSDRFSAERPKGSFSTLEIQRTEQGDSAMYLCASSLGGGGPYGYTFGSGTRLTVV.

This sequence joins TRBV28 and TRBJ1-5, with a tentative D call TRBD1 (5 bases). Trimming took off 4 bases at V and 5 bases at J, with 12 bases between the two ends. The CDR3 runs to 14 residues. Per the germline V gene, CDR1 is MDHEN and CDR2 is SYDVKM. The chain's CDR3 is CASSYQGDYQPQHF. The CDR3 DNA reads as TGTGCCAGCAGTTATCAGGGCGACTATCAGCCCCAGCATTTT.

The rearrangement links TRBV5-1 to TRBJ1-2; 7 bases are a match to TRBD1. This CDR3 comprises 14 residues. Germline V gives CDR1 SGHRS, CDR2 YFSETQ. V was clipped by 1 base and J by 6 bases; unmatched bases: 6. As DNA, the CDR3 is TGCGCCAGCAGCTTGAGGGGGCAAGACGATGGCTACACCTTC. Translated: CASSLRGQDDGYTF.

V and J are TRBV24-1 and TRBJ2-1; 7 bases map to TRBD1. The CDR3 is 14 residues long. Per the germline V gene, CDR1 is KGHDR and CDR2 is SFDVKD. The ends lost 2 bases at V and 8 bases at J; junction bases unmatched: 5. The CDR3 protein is CATSDYRGRDEQFF. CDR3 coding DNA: TGTGCCACCAGTGATTACAGGGGAAGGGATGAGCAGTTCTTC.

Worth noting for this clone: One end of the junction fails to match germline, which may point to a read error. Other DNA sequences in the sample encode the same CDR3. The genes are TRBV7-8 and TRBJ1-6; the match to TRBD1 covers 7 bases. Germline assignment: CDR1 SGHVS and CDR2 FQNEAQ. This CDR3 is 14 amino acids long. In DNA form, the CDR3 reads TGTGCCAGCAGCTTAGCTCCAGGGGGTTCACCCCTTCACTTT. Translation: CASSLAPGGSPLHF.

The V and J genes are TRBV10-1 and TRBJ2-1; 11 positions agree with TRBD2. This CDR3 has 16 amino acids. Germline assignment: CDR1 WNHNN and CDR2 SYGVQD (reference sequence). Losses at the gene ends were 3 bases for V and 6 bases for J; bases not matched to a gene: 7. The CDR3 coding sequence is TGCGCCAGCAGTGACCACACTAGCGGGAGCTTCAATGAGCAGTTCTTC. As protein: CASSDHTSGSFNEQFF.

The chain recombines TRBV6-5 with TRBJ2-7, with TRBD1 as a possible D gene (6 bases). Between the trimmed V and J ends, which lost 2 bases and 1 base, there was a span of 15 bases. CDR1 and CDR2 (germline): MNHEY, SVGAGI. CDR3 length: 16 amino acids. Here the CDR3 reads CASSYRWGRGSYEQYF. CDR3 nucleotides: TGTGCCAGCAGTTACCGTTGGGGCAGGGGTTCCTACGAGCAGTACTTC.

In DNA, the CDR3 is TGTGCCAGCAGCGAACAGCAGACCGGGGAGCTGTTTTTT. This sequence encodes CASSEQQTGELFF. The chain couples TRBV14 to TRBJ2-2; no firm D call. Germline V gene sequence: CDR1 SGHDN, CDR2 FVKESK. The CDR3 is made up of 13 amino acids. Trimming cost V 5 bases and J 5 bases, with 9 bases left between them.

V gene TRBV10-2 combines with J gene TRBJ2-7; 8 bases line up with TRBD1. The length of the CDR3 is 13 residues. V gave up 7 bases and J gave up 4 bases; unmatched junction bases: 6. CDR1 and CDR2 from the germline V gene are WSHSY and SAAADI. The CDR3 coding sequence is TGCGCCAGCAACTCAGGACAGGGATACGAGCAGTACTTC. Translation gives CASNSGQGYEQYF.

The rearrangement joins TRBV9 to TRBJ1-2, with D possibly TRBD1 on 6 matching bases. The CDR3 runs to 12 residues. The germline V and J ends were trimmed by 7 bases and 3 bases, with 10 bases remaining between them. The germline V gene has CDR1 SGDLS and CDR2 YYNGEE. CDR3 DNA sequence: TGTGCCAGCGCCCCAGGGGACTATGGCTACACCTTC. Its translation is CASAPGDYGYTF.

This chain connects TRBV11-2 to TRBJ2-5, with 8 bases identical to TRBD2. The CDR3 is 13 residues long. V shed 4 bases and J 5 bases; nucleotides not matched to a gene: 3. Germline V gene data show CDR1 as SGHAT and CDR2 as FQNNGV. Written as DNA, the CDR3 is TGTGCCAGCAGCTCGGGACTAGTCGAGACCCAGTACTTC. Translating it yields CASSSGLVETQYF.

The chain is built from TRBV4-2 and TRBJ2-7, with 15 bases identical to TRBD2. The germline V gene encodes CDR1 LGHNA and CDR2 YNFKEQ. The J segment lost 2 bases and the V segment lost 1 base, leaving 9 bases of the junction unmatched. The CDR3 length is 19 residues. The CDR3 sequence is CASSQGGTSGRLNPYEQYF. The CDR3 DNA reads TGTGCCAGCAGCCAAGGGGGGACTAGCGGGAGGTTGAACCCCTACGAGCAGTACTTC.

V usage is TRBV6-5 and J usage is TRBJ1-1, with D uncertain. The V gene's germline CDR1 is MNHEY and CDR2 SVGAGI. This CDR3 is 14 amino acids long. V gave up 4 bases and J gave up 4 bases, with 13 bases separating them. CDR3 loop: CASSFGGVGTEAFF. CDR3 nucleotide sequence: TGTGCCAGCAGTTTTGGCGGGGTGGGCACTGAAGCTTTCTTT.

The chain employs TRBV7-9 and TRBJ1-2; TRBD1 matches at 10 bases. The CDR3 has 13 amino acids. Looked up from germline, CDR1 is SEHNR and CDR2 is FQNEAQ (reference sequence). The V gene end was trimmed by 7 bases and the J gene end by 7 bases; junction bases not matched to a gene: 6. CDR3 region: CASTQGDRGGYTF. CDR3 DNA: TGTGCCAGCACTCAAGGGGACAGGGGTGGCTACACCTTC.